This T cell receptor beta chain was observed in a study of technical replicates of blood from a few donors. Generated by immunoSEQ multiplex PCR, the TCRdb table keeps only in-frame clones and is missing some. The profile shows around 13,000 clones, 80% to 85% of them singletons. There are 14 residues in the CDR3. The V and J ends lost 4 bases and 4 bases respectively, with 13 bases between them. Per germline, CDR1 SGHRS and CDR2 YFSETQ. This clone appeared once. V and J are TRBV5-1 and TRBJ2-3; D might be TRBD1 (5 bases). Input material: PBMCs. This TCR was sampled from a human donor in good health. The chain's CDR3 is CASSRTGTPDTQYF. In DNA form, the CDR3 reads TGCGCCAGCAGCCGCACAGGTACCCCAGATACGCAGTATTTT.